These 22 T cell receptor beta chains share one sample of origin, sequenced in a study of shared clonotypes between healthy human individuals. Clones were sequenced by immunoSEQ multiplex PCR, and TCRdb holds only the in-frame ones, with some missing. The table has 800,000 to 1,200,000 clones, approximately 80% seen once. Sequenced sample: memory CD4+ T cells from PBMCs. Stated subset: CD45RA-negative fraction. The receptors were sampled from a man between 18 and 35 years old in good health. Some clones in this sample may be carry-over from other donors' samples.

The rearrangement uses TRBV5-1 and TRBJ1-3, with 8 bases lining up with TRBD1. This CDR3 has 14 amino acids. Germline trimming cut 4 bases from V and 4 bases from J; bases unmatched to any gene: 4. CDR1 and CDR2 from the germline V gene are SGHRS and YFSETQ. CDR3 sequence reads: CASSTDRAGNTIYF. The CDR3 DNA follows: TGCGCCAGCAGCACGGACAGGGCGGGAAACACCATATATTTT.

CDR3 loop: CASSLRRTGELFF. In DNA form, the CDR3 reads TGTGCCAGCAGCTTAAGGCGTACCGGGGAGCTGTTTTTT. This rearrangement joins TRBV7-9 to TRBJ2-2; D remains unclear. The CDR3 has 13 amino acids. V was cut by 2 bases and J by 5 bases, with 6 bases left in between. Germline V gene lookup returns CDR1 SEHNR and CDR2 FQNEAQ (reference sequence).

The chain uses TRBV10-3 and TRBJ2-2, with TRBD1 matching over 9 bases. The CDR3 consists of 17 residues. Trimming took 3 bases from V and 1 from J; bases not matched to a gene: 6. In germline, CDR1 is ENHRY, CDR2 SYGVKD. CDR3 sequence (DNA): TGTGCCATCAGTGACCCCCCGGGACAGGGGAACACCGGGGAGCTGTTTTTT. Translating gives CAISDPPGQGNTGELFF.

The rearrangement joins TRBV2 to TRBJ2-3; TRBD2 matches at 7 bases. CDR3 length: 14 amino acids. V dropped 5 bases and J dropped 0; count of bases not matched to a gene: 2. Germline assignment: CDR1 SNHLY and CDR2 FYNNEI. Written as DNA, the CDR3 is TGTGCCAGCAGTCGCGGGGGTAGCACAGATACGCAGTATTTT. Its translation is CASSRGGSTDTQYF.

This sequence joins TRBV11-2 and TRBJ2-3, with D possibly being TRBD1 (6 bases). Germline loops: CDR1 SGHAT, CDR2 FQNNGV. Trimming removed 3 bases at V and 2 bases at J, with 15 bases between. There are 16 residues in the CDR3. CDR3 in DNA: TGTGCCAGCAGCTTGGGCGCAGGGGAATTCACAGATACGCAGTATTTT. It encodes CASSLGAGEFTDTQYF.

This rearrangement joins TRBV19 to TRBJ2-7; a weak D match, TRBD2 (6 bases). From germline, CDR1 is LNHDA and CDR2 SQIVND (reference sequence). The CDR3 is 15 residues long. Between the trimmed V and J ends, which lost 3 bases and 2 bases, there was a span of 14 bases. CDR3 DNA sequence: TGTGCCAGTAGTATGTATGCGGGATCTACCTACGAGCAGTACTTC. Amino acid sequence: CASSMYAGSTYEQYF.

The V and J genes are TRBV5-1 and TRBJ1-3; D not resolved. The length of the CDR3 is 17 residues. The V and J ends lost 4 bases and 2 bases respectively, with 19 bases between them. The germline V gene has CDR1 SGHRS and CDR2 YFSETQ. The CDR3 region has the DNA TGCGCCAGCAGCACCGGGTGGGGTGGTAGCGCTGGAAACACCATATATTTT. Translated: CASSTGWGGSAGNTIYF.

The rearrangement joins TRBV9 to TRBJ2-1, with D possibly matching TRBD2 (6 bases). The CDR3 runs to 14 residues. V lost 6 bases, J lost 1 base, and 11 bases lay in between. The germline gives CDR1 SGDLS, CDR2 YYNGEE. CDR3 DNA: TGTGCCAGCACTAGGAGGGTGTCCTACAATGAGCAGTTCTTC. It encodes CASTRRVSYNEQFF.

The chain combines TRBV7-9 with TRBJ2-3, with TRBD1 identical over 9 bases. The CDR3 has 13 residues. The V gene end was trimmed by 9 bases and the J gene end by 5 bases; junction bases not matched to a gene: 6. Germline-derived CDR1 and CDR2 are SEHNR and FQNEAQ (reference sequence). The CDR3 bases are TGTGCCAGTGGACAGGGGAGGATAGATACGCAGTATTTT. It codes for CASGQGRIDTQYF.

Regarding this clone: Additional DNA sequences in this sample encode the identical CDR3. The chain carries TRBV11-2 and TRBJ1-2; D unresolved. V lost 5 bases, J lost 2 bases, and 9 bases lay in between. The germline V gene encodes CDR1 SGHAT and CDR2 FQNNGV. CDR3 length equals 13 residues. CDR3: CASSPARNYGYTF. The CDR3 region has the DNA TGTGCCAGCAGCCCGGCTAGAAACTATGGCTACACCTTC.

The rearrangement joins TRBV19 to TRBJ1-3; no firm D call. The CDR3 loop spans 14 amino acids. Between the trimmed V and J ends, which lost 3 bases and 1 base, there was a span of 7 bases. CDR1 and CDR2 (germline): LNHDA, SQIVND (reference sequence). CDR3 sequence reads: CASSIWGSGNTIYF. CDR3 sequence (DNA): TGTGCCAGTAGTATCTGGGGATCTGGAAACACCATATATTTT.

The chain links TRBV15 to TRBJ2-1, with D tentatively TRBD1 or TRBD2 (5 bases each). The CDR3 sequence is 17 residues long. V shed 0 bases and J shed 4 bases, with 16 bases lying between them. Germline assignment: CDR1 LNHNV and CDR2 YYDKDF (reference sequence). The CDR3 region has the DNA TGTGCCACCAGCAGAGATCTATCAGGGCGGGTTTACAATGAGCAGTTCTTC. This sequence encodes CATSRDLSGRVYNEQFF.

The V gene is TRBV6-5, the J gene TRBJ2-2, with D perhaps matching TRBD2 (6 bases). From germline, CDR1 is MNHEY and CDR2 SVGAGI. Trimming shortened V by 3 bases and J by 2 bases, and 10 bases separated the two germline ends. The CDR3 covers 15 residues. The CDR3 region is CASSYGGTNTGELFF. CDR3 sequence (DNA): TGTGCCAGCAGTTATGGCGGGACCAACACCGGGGAGCTGTTTTTT.

The chain recombines TRBV11-2 with TRBJ2-7; D possibly corresponds to TRBD2 (5 bases). The CDR3 spans 18 residues. CDR1 and CDR2 (germline): SGHAT, FQNNGV. The germline V and J ends were trimmed by 5 bases and 4 bases, with 27 bases remaining between them. The DNA for the CDR3 is TGTGCCAGCAGCCCAACCCCGTCCAGCATTACAAGCGGATACGAGCAGTACTTC. Its protein is CASSPTPSSITSGYEQYF.

The chain links TRBV30 to TRBJ1-3; D uncertain. This CDR3 region has 13 residues. CDR1 and CDR2 (germline): GTSNPN, SVGIG (reference sequence). Trimming pared 8 bases from V and 0 bases from J, leaving 11 bases between. CDR3 amino acids: CATGLYSGNTIYF. DNA for the CDR3: TGTGCCACTGGATTGTACTCTGGAAACACCATATATTTT.

The rearrangement joins TRBV10-3 to TRBJ1-2, with D possibly TRBD1 on 5 matching bases. Germline V lookup: CDR1 ENHRY, CDR2 SYGVKD. The CDR3 length is 12 residues. Trimming took 6 bases from V and 8 from J, leaving 13 bases between them. The CDR3 coding sequence is TGTGCCATCAGCCAGGGTGCGGAGGGCTACACCTTC. Amino acid sequence: CAISQGAEGYTF.

The chain uses TRBV5-4 and TRBJ1-4, with a weak D call TRBD1 (5 bases). Germline CDR1 is SGHNT and CDR2 is YYREEE (reference sequence). The CDR3 is 15 amino acids. Trimming removed 4 bases at V and 4 bases at J, with 14 bases between. The CDR3 DNA sequence: TGTGCCAGCAGCCGGCGGGACGGAAGTAATGAAAAACTGTTTTTT. Its protein product is CASSRRDGSNEKLFF.

The chain carries TRBV19 and TRBJ2-7; TRBD1 matches 7 bases. The germline V gene has CDR1 LNHDA and CDR2 SQIVND (reference sequence). The CDR3 contains 13 residues. J gave up 3 bases and V 7 bases, and 6 bases lay outside the gene matches. The CDR3 bases are TGTGCCAGTAAGGTTGGGACAGTCTACGAGCAGTACTTC. Its protein product is CASKVGTVYEQYF.

This chain joins TRBV6-4 and TRBJ2-1; possibly TRBD2 for D (5 bases). Germline assignment: CDR1 MRHNA and CDR2 SNTAGT. Trimming removed 6 bases from V and 10 bases from J, with 10 bases in between. The CDR3 consists of 11 residues. The CDR3 sequence: CASRYQREQFF. CDR3 DNA sequence: TGTGCCAGCAGATACCAGCGGGAGCAGTTCTTC.

The J gene is TRBJ1-1, the V gene TRBV25-1; no reliable D call. Germline values: CDR1 MGHDK, CDR2 SYGVNS. Trimming left V 0 bases short and J 4 bases short, with 12 bases between. The CDR3 length is 15 residues. CDR3 sequence: CASSEYGNMGTEAFF. Written as DNA, the CDR3 is TGTGCCAGCAGTGAATATGGGAACATGGGCACTGAAGCTTTCTTT.

This chain uses TRBV5-1 with TRBJ2-2; D perhaps matches TRBD1 (6 bases). The CDR3 extends over 18 amino acids. Trimming stripped 4 bases from V and 5 bases from J, with 24 bases between. Germline CDR1 SGHRS, CDR2 YFSETQ. CDR3 bases: TGCGCCAGCAGCCTACAGGGCTTGGGCTCTTCTTTTACCGGGGAGCTGTTTTTT. Encoded protein: CASSLQGLGSSFTGELFF. The entire variable domain, with the rest obtained from reference TRBV5-1 and TRBJ2-2, is as follows: KAGVTQTPRYLIKTRGQQVTLSCSPISGHRSVSWYQQTPGQGLQFLFEYFSETQRNKGNFPGRFSGRQFSNSRSEMNVSTLELGDSALYLCASSLQGLGSSFTGELFFGEGSRLTVL.

The V call is TRBV21-1, the J call TRBJ2-3; the D call in the table, TRBD2, was not verified against the DNA. TRBV21-1 is a pseudogene locus. This CDR3 has 21 amino acids. The CDR3 DNA is TGTGCCAGCAGCAAAGCCGGGACTAGCGGGAGGGCGGGTTCGAAAACAGATACGCAGTATTTT. Translated: CASSKAGTSGRAGSKTDTQYF.